This T cell receptor beta chain was recorded in a study of blood T cell repertoires in COVID-19. Study-level information: The cDNA or gDNA used as material had been derived from T cells, B-cell-depleted T cells, or PBMCs.

CDR3 length: 15 amino acids. J was trimmed by 3 bases and V by 1 base; bases with no gene match: 6. Looked up from germline, CDR1 is SGHTA and CDR2 is FQGNSA. The assay was immunoSEQ multiplex PCR, and TCRdb's table has in-frame clones only and misses some. The data show roughly 110,000 clones, 70% to 90% seen once. This clonotype was obtained from a man between 35 and 55 years old with acute or convalescent COVID-19. The chain uses TRBV7-2 and TRBJ2-7, with 7 bases aligning to TRBD2. Sequenced sample: peripheral blood. The CDR3 sequence: CASSLGGGKGYEQYF. The CDR3 region has the DNA TGTGCCAGCAGCTTAGGGGGGGGAAAAGGCTACGAGCAGTACTTC.